Sequencing of this T cell receptor (beta chain) was carried out in a study of blood T cell repertoires in COVID-19. Study-level information: COVID-19 samples from acute and convalescent phases originated in the United States, Italy and Spain. In each case, the material was cDNA or gDNA derived from T cells, B-cell-depleted T cells, or PBMCs.

The V gene's germline CDR1 is MGHRA and CDR2 YSYEKL. V was pared by 1 base and J by 5 bases, with 9 bases of the junction left unmatched. There are 16 residues in the CDR3. As processed by the authors: Reference gene primer amplification yielded estimated nucleated cell counts. Assay: immunoSEQ multiplex PCR; the TCRdb copy retains only in-frame clones and omits some. The DNA gave D and trimming, while V, J and clone size come from that table. The sample holds more than 110,000 clones, 79% seen once. This clone was counted once. This sequence joins TRBV4-1 and TRBJ1-2; 8 nucleotides agree with TRBD1. This receptor was taken from a man in his fifties or sixties with acute or convalescent COVID-19. The specimen sequenced was peripheral blood. This CDR3 is CASSQASTGGRYGYTF. CDR3 DNA sequence: TGCGCCAGCAGCCAAGCATCCACAGGGGGAAGATATGGCTACACCTTC.